The present TCR beta chain was sequenced within a study of cytomegalovirus exposure and HLA in healthy donors. PCR involved 60 Vbeta and 13 Jbeta primers. Generated by immunoSEQ multiplex PCR, the TCRdb table keeps only in-frame clones and is missing some. The repertoire includes around 180,000 clones, around 90% of them detected once, and 1.5% to 2% sits in the top ten. Losses at the gene ends were 1 base for V and 4 bases for J; bases not matched to a gene: 1. This CDR3 has 15 residues. Germline V gives CDR1 WSHSY, CDR2 SAAADI. Sequencing was performed on PBMCs. The chain is built from TRBV10-2 and TRBJ1-5, with TRBD1 matching 10 bases. The clonotype originates from a woman between 18 and 30 years old in good health and CMV-seronegative. CDR3 DNA: TGCGCCAGCAGTGAGTGGACAGGGGGAAATCAGCCCCAGCATTTT. Its translation: CASSEWTGGNQPQHF.